This T cell receptor (beta chain) derives from a study of OX40 agonist ivuxolimab in advanced cancers. Study as a whole: Anti-PD-1, anti-PD-L1 or anti-CTLA-4 therapy given earlier was allowed, and around 40% had some. Study observations and caveats: There was clonal expansion of CD4+ and CD8+ blood T cells by week 6 at 0.1 to 3.0 mg/kg. In CD8+ T cells, expanded clones were on average more numerous than in CD4+. The 0.1-3.0 mg/kg partial responders had among the lowest clonal expansion.

Here immunoSEQ multiplex PCR was the method, and the copy in TCRdb shows in-frame clones only, minus some. The sample consists of 90,000 to 100,000 clones, approximately 85% of them appearing once. As to this clone: Antigen unknown.

Sequenced here: CD4+ or CD8+ T cells sorted from blood, sampled in a trial of the OX40 agonist ivuxolimab. This TCR came from an adult with an advanced solid tumor such as melanoma, head and neck, liver or kidney cancer.

The CDR3 sequence: CASSLRGADTQYF. DNA for the CDR3: TGTGCCAGCAGTTTAAGGGGGGCAGATACGCAGTATTTT. This rearrangement joins TRBV27 to TRBJ2-3, with D possibly being TRBD1 or TRBD2 (6 bases each). Germline lookup yields CDR1 MNHEY and CDR2 SMNVEV (reference sequence). This CDR3 comprises 13 residues. The V gene lost 2 bases and the J gene lost 4 bases, with 7 bases spanning the gap.